This is a list of T cell receptor beta chains from one sample in a study of T-cell memory formation after mild COVID-19. Each CDR3 protein is one row after TCRdb ran MiXCR on the 5' RACE reads. The top ten clones hold about 8.2% of a sample with 500,000 to 650,000 distinct CDR3 sequences, less than 25% of them seen once. Sequencing was carried out using PBMCs or a T cell subset sorted from them (not recorded which). The receptors were sampled from an adult woman who had mild COVID-19 (a few samples of this study predate the infection). Cell type and time point are not known. The CDR3 runs from the conserved cysteine through the conserved F or W. The D gene is left open where the match is weak. Clone size is not always given. Where it is, it says once, few, many or a class for expanded clones.

D,length,size,J,V,CDR3,DNA
.,16,few,TRBJ2-1,TRBV7-9,CASSLGINGIYNEQFF,TGTGCCAGCAGCTTAGGCATTAACGGGATCTACAATGAGCAGTTCTTC
.,11,.,TRBJ1-2,TRBV20-1,CSAITDYGYTF,TGCAGTGCTATAACAGACTATGGCTACACCTTC
.,13,.,TRBJ1-2,TRBV20-1,CSAPILSNYGYTF,TGCAGTGCCCCGATCCTGTCTAACTATGGCTACACCTTC
.,13,.,TRBJ2-2,TRBV12-3/TRBV12-4,CASSLHGTGELFF,TGTGCCAGCAGTTTGCATGGGACCGGGGAGCTGTTTTTT
.,14,.,TRBJ1-2,TRBV24-1,CATSDGDWSYGYTF,TGTGCCACCAGTGATGGGGACTGGAGCTATGGCTACACCTTC
.,13,few,TRBJ2-7,TRBV7-9,CASSLTQVHEQYF,TGTGCCAGCAGCTTGACGCAAGTCCACGAGCAGTACTTC
.,14,.,TRBJ2-4,TRBV12-3/TRBV12-4,CASTPGAPQNIQYF,TGTGCCAGCACCCCGGGGGCCCCGCAGAACATTCAGTACTTC
TRBD2,16,few,TRBJ2-7,TRBV29-1,CSVVWTSGSPSNEQYF,TGCAGCGTTGTGTGGACTAGCGGGAGCCCCTCAAACGAGCAGTACTTC
TRBD2,19,few,TRBJ2-3,TRBV28,CASSPPKREGLPRTDTQYF,TGTGCCAGCAGTCCCCCGAAGCGGGAGGGCCTTCCGCGCACAGATACGCAGTATTTT
.,16,.,TRBJ2-7,TRBV7-9,CASSVPRDVPSLEQYF,TGTGCCAGCAGCGTACCCCGGGACGTACCCTCTCTGGAGCAGTACTTC